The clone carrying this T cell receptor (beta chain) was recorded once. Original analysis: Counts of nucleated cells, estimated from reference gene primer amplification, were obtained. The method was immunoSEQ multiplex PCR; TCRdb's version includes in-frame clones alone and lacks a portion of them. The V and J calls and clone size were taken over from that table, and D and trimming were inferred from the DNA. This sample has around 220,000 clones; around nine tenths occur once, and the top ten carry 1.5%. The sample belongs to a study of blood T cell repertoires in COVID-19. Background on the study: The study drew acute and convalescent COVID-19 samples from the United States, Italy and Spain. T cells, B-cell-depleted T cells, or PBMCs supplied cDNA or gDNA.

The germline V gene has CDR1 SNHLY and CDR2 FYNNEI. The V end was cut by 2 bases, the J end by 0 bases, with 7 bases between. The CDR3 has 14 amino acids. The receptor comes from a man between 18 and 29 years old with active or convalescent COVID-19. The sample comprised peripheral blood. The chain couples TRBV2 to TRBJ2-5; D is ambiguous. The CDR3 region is CASSESSHQETQYF. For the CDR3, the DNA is TGTGCCAGCAGTGAATCGTCCCACCAAGAGACCCAGTACTTC.